Listed below are T cell receptor beta chains from one sample, sequenced in a study of blood T cell repertoires in COVID-19. Method: immunoSEQ multiplex PCR; TCRdb's copy keeps in-frame clones and lacks some. The table lists around 320,000 clones, about 90% of them singletons. Sequencing was performed on PBMCs or T cells enriched from blood (not recorded which). The receptors stem from a woman between 18 and 30 years old with acute COVID-19. Both conserved end residues are part of each CDR3. D genes are given only for firm matches. Clone size is shown for a subset of rows, as once, few, many or a class of expanded clone.

j_call d_call clone_size v_call cdr3_nt cdr3_aa
TRBJ1-1 NA NA TRBV4-2 TGTGCCAGCAGCCAAGATACCCCAACAGAAGCTTTCTTT CASSQDTPTEAFF
TRBJ1-1 TRBD1 NA TRBV28 TGTGCCAGCAGTTTCCCGGGACAGGGGTCGAGGACTGAAGCTTTCTTT CASSFPGQGSRTEAFF
TRBJ1-5 NA NA TRBV28 TGTGCCAGCAGTCCCTCCGAGAGGGGGTTCAATCAGCCCCAGCATTTT CASSPSERGFNQPQHF
TRBJ1-3 TRBD1 NA TRBV28 TGTGCCAGCAGTTTATTGGGACAGGGTACACGAAACACCATATATTTT CASSLLGQGTRNTIYF
TRBJ1-1 TRBD1 once TRBV6-5 TGTGCCAGCAGGTGGGGACAGATGAACACTGAAGCTTTCTTT CASRWGQMNTEAFF
TRBJ2-2 TRBD2 NA TRBV19 TGTGCCAGTAGCTGGGGAGGGGCGAACACCGGGGAGCTGTTTTTT CASSWGGANTGELFF
TRBJ1-3 NA NA TRBV3-1/TRBV3-2 TGTGCCAGCAGCCAAGAATCCGGTCTAGTTGGAAACACCATATATTTT CASSQESGLVGNTIYF
TRBJ2-2 TRBD2 NA TRBV19 TGTGCCAGTAGGCTCGGGACTAGCGGGAGTAGGGCCGGGGAGCTGTTTTTT CASRLGTSGSRAGELFF
TRBJ1-2 NA NA TRBV5-4 TGTGCCAGCAGCTTGGCAGGGGTGGTAGCGTCTGGCTACACCTTC CASSLAGVVASGYTF
TRBJ1-2 TRBD1 NA TRBV30 TGTGCCTGGAGTCGGACAGGGGCGGGTGGCTACACCTTC CAWSRTGAGGYTF
TRBJ2-2 TRBD2 once TRBV5-1 TGCGCCAGCAGCTTGGTCAGGACTAGCGGGAGGTCGGGGAACACCGGGGAGCTGTTTTTT CASSLVRTSGRSGNTGELFF
TRBJ2-1 NA NA TRBV3-1/TRBV3-2 TGTGCCAGCAGCCAAGAATGGCAGGACAGCTCCTACAATGAGCAGTTCTTC CASSQEWQDSSYNEQFF
TRBJ1-5 NA NA TRBV27 TGTGCCAGCAGTTTATTGGGAGGAGGGTCCAATCAGCCCCAGCATTTT CASSLLGGGSNQPQHF
TRBJ1-2 TRBD1 NA TRBV3-1/TRBV3-2 TGTGCCAGCAGCCAATTGGGACAGGGCTATGGCTACACCTTC CASSQLGQGYGYTF
TRBJ1-5 TRBD1 NA TRBV6-1 TGTGCCAGCAGTGAGGGGACAGCCAATCAGCCCCAGCATTTT CASSEGTANQPQHF
TRBJ2-3 TRBD1 once TRBV29-1 TGCAGCGTTGAAGAAAACAGGGGGGTCACAGATACGCAGTATTTT CSVEENRGVTDTQYF
TRBJ2-1 NA once TRBV5-1 TGCGCCAGCAGTGGCCAATCCCTTAATGAGCAGTTCTTC CASSGQSLNEQFF
TRBJ2-1 TRBD2 NA TRBV7-2 TGTGCCAGCAGCTTATGGCTAGCGGGTCGCTCCTACAATGAGCAGTTCTTC CASSLWLAGRSYNEQFF
TRBJ1-4 TRBD1 NA TRBV28 TGTGCCAGCAGTTCAACGGACAGGGGGAAGGTGTCTAATGAAAAACTGTTTTTT CASSSTDRGKVSNEKLFF
TRBJ1-2 NA NA TRBV9 TGTGCCAGCAGCGTGGGGCCCCAGGGGAGCAGTGGCTACACCTTC CASSVGPQGSSGYTF
TRBJ1-2 NA NA TRBV2 TGTGCCTCCAGGGTCACGGCAGGGAACTATGGCTACACCTTC CASRVTAGNYGYTF
TRBJ2-7 TRBD1 NA TRBV7-3 TGTGCCAGCAGCTTCAACAGGGGGCCCTACGAGCAGTACTTC CASSFNRGPYEQYF
TRBJ2-7 NA NA TRBV6-1 TGTGCCAGCAGTGAATTTATTGGCGGTGCCTACGAGCAGTACTTC CASSEFIGGAYEQYF
TRBJ1-4 NA NA TRBV28 TGTGCCAGCAGTTCCGGGGATGAAAAACTGTTTTTT CASSSGDEKLFF
TRBJ2-7 NA once TRBV11-3 TGTGCCAGCAGCTTCGGGCCCCACGGGGGCGAGCAGTACTTC CASSFGPHGGEQYF
TRBJ1-1 NA NA TRBV19 TGTGCCAGCAGAACCAACACTGAAGCTTTCTTT CASRTNTEAFF
TRBJ1-2 TRBD1 NA TRBV2 TGTGCCAGCAGTCCCCGACAGGGCAACTATGGCTACACCTTC CASSPRQGNYGYTF
TRBJ1-1 NA NA TRBV27 TGTGCCAGCAGCAGAAAACCAGGTCCCAGGATCACTGAAGCTTTCTTT CASSRKPGPRITEAFF
TRBJ2-2 NA NA TRBV15 TGTGCCACCAGCAGGACTAACGCGAACACCGGGGAGCTGTTTTTT CATSRTNANTGELFF
TRBJ1-2 NA NA TRBV28 TGTGCCAGCACCCCCGGGCACAGGGTTTTGGACTACACCTTC CASTPGHRVLDYTF
TRBJ2-7 TRBD1 once TRBV7-2 TGTGCCAGCAGCTTACTCGGGACAGAAAACTACGAGCAGTACTTC CASSLLGTENYEQYF